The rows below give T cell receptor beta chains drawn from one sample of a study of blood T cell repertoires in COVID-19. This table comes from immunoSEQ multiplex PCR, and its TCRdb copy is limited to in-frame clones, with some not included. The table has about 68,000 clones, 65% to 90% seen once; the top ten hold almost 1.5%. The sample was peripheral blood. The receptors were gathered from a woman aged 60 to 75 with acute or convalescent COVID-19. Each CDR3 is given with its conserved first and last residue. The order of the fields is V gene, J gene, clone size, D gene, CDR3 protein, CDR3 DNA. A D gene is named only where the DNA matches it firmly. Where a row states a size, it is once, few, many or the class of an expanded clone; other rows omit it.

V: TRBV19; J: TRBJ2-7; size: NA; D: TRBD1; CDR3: CASSPGTGPYEQYF; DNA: TGTGCCAGTAGTCCCGGGACAGGACCCTACGAGCAGTACTTC
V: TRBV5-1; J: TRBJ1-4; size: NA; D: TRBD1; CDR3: CASSSGQGGEKLFF; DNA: TGCGCCAGCAGCTCTGGACAGGGTGGGGAAAAACTGTTTTTT
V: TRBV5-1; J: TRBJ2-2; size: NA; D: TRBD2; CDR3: CASSFSSGNTGELFF; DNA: TGCGCCAGCAGCTTTTCTAGCGGAAACACCGGGGAGCTGTTTTTT
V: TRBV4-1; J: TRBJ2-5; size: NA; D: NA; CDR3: CASSPTSSGVQETQYF; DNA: TGCGCCAGCAGCCCAACCTCGTCAGGGGTCCAAGAGACCCAGTACTTC
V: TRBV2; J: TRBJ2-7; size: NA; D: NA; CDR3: CASHSTYEQYF; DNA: TGTGCCAGCCATAGCACCTACGAGCAGTACTTC
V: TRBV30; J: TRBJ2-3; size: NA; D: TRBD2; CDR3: CAWSRASGGTDTQYF; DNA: TGTGCCTGGAGTAGAGCTAGCGGGGGCACAGATACGCAGTATTTT
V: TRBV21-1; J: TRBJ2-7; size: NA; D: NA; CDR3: CASSYLLSGTGYEQYF; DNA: TGTGCCAGCAGCTACCTCCTTTCCGGGACAGGGTATGAGCAGTACTTC
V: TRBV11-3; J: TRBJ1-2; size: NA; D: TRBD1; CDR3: CASSPGTDFMTF; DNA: TGTGCCAGCAGCCCCGGGACAGACTTCATGACCTTC
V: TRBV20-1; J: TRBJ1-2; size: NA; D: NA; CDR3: CSARQVGGYTF; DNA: TGCAGTGCTAGACAGGTCGGCGGCTACACCTTC
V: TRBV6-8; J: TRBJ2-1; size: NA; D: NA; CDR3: CASSSQGWEQFF; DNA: TGTGCCAGCAGTTCTCAGGGATGGGAGCAGTTCTTC
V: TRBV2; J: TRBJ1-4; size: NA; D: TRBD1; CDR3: CASRGTRTGVFF; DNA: TGTGCCAGCAGGGGTACTCGGACAGGAGTGTTTTTT
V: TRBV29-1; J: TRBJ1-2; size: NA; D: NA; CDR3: CSVGLSRGYTF; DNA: TGCAGCGTTGGACTGAGTCGAGGCTACACCTTC
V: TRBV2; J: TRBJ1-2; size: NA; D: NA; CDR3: CASSGLEGSPYGYTF; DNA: TGTGCCAGCAGCGGGTTGGAGGGTAGCCCCTATGGCTACACCTTC
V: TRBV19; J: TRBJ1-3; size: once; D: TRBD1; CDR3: CASSIDRGPATGNTIYF; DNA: TGTGCCAGTAGTATTGACAGGGGCCCGGCAACTGGAAACACCATATATTTT
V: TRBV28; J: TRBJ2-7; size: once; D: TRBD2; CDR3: CAILARGEQYF; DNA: TGTGCCATACTAGCGAGAGGCGAGCAGTACTTC
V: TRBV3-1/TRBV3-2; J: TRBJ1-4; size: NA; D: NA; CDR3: CASSQGGARVGKLFF; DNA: TGTGCCAGCAGCCAAGGCGGAGCCCGGGTGGGAAAACTGTTTTTT
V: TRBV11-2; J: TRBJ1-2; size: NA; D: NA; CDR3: CASSHLSGGRDYHYGYTF; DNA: TGTGCCAGCAGCCACCTTAGCGGGGGGCGAGATTACCACTATGGCTACACCTTC
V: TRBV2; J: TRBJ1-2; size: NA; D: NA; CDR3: CASRWDSGPTYGYTF; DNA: TGTGCCAGCAGATGGGACTCCGGACCGACCTATGGCTACACCTTC
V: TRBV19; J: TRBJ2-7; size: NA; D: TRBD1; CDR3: CASSAAGTGGSYEQYF; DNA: TGTGCCAGTAGCGCCGCCGGGACAGGGGGCTCCTACGAGCAGTACTTC
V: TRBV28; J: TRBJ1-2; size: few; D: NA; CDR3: CASIIPGTYGYTF; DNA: TGTGCCAGCATAATACCGGGAACCTATGGCTACACCTTC
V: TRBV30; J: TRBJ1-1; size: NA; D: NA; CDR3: CAWRRSENTEAFF; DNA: TGTGCCTGGAGGAGGTCAGAGAACACTGAAGCTTTCTTT
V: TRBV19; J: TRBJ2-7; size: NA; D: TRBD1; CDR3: CASSAPGGRYEQYF; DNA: TGTGCCAGTAGTGCACCAGGGGGTCGGTACGAGCAGTACTTC
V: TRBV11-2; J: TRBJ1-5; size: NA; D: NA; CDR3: CASSRGGGAGQPQHF; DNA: TGTGCCAGCAGCCGAGGTGGGGGCGCAGGGCAGCCCCAGCATTTT
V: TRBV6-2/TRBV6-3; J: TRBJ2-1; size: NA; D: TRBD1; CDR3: CASSYRTRGQGFHEQFF; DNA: TGTGCCAGCAGTTACCGGACGAGAGGACAGGGTTTTCATGAGCAGTTCTTC
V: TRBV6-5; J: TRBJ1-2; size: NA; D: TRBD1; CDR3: CAATPGGKANYGYTF; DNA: TGTGCCGCTACTCCAGGGGGGAAAGCTAACTATGGCTACACCTTC
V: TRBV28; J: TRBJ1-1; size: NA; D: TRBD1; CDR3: CASSSWTGRTEAFF; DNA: TGTGCCAGCAGTTCGTGGACAGGGCGGACTGAAGCTTTCTTT
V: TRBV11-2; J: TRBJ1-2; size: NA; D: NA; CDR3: CASSVTAYGYTF; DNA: TGTGCCAGCAGCGTGACAGCCTATGGCTACACCTTC
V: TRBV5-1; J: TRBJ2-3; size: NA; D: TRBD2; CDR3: CASSSGLAGRITDTQYF; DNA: TGCGCCAGCAGCTCCGGACTAGCGGGGCGGATCACAGATACGCAGTATTTT
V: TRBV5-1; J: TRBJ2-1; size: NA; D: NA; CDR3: CASSLTGEGYNEQFF; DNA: TGCGCCAGCAGCTTGACGGGGGAAGGGTACAATGAGCAGTTCTTC
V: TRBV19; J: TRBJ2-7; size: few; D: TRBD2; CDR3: CASSIAASGRAPYEQYF; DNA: TGTGCCAGTAGTATAGCTGCTAGCGGGAGGGCCCCCTACGAGCAGTACTTC
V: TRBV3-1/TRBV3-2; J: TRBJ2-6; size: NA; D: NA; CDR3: CASSQDSQGLFSGANVLTF; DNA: TGTGCCAGCAGCCAAGACTCCCAGGGCCTTTTCTCTGGGGCCAACGTCCTGACTTTC
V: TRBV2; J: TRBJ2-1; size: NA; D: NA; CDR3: CASSEQGMRYNEQFF; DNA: TGTGCCAGCAGTGAACAGGGCATGAGGTACAATGAGCAGTTCTTC
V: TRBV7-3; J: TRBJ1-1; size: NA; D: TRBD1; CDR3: CASSEQGAVGTEAFF; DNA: TGTGCCAGCAGCGAACAGGGGGCGGTTGGTACTGAAGCTTTCTTT
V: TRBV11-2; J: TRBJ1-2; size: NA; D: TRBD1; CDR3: CASSLDAGTGTYGYTF; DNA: TGTGCCAGCAGCTTAGACGCGGGGACAGGGACCTATGGCTACACCTTC
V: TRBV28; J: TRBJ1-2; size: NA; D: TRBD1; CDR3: CASSRGQGTGYTF; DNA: TGTGCCAGCAGCCGCGGACAGGGGACGGGCTACACCTTC
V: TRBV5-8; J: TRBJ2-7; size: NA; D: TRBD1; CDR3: CASRPTGADYEQYF; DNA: TGTGCCAGCAGACCAACAGGGGCAGACTACGAGCAGTACTTC
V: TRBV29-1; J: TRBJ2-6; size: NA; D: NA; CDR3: CSVEDHLGPGSVLTF; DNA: TGCAGCGTTGAAGATCATCTAGGCCCTGGGTCGGTCCTGACTTTC
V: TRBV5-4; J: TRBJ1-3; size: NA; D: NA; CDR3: CASSLAGGPGNTIYF; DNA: TGTGCCAGCAGCTTGGCCGGAGGGCCCGGAAACACCATATATTTT
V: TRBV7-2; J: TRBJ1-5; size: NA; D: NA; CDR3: CASSQSGVVNQPQHF; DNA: TGTGCCAGCAGCCAGTCAGGGGTTGTCAATCAGCCCCAGCATTTT
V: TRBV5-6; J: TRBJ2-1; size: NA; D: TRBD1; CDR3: CASSEQDRVNEQFF; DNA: TGTGCCAGCAGCGAACAGGACAGGGTCAATGAGCAGTTCTTC
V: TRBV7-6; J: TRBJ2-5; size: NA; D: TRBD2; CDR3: CASSFYWGLAGGKETQYF; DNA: TGTGCCAGCAGCTTTTATTGGGGACTAGCGGGGGGGAAGGAGACCCAGTACTTC
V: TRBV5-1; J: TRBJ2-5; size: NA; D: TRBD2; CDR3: CASGSSGSSKETQYF; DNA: TGCGCCAGCGGTTCCAGCGGGAGCTCTAAAGAGACCCAGTACTTC
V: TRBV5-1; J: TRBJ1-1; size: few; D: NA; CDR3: CASSLLMRQGPEAFF; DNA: TGCGCCAGCAGCTTGTTAATGCGTCAGGGCCCCGAAGCTTTCTTT
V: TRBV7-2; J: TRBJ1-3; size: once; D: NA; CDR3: CASSFAANGNTIYF; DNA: TGTGCCAGCAGCTTCGCCGCTAATGGAAACACCATATATTTT
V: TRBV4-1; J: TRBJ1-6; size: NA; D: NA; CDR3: CASSQGAARSSYNSPLHF; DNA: TGCGCCAGCAGCCAAGGGGCAGCCCGTAGCTCCTATAATTCACCCCTCCACTTT
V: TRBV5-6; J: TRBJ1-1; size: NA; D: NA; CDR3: CASSSAGLGMNTEAFF; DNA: TGTGCCAGCAGCTCTGCGGGGCTTGGGATGAACACTGAAGCTTTCTTT
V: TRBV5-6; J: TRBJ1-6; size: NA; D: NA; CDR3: CASSFLLGDAGNSPLHF; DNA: TGTGCCAGCAGCTTTCTTTTGGGAGACGCGGGAAATTCACCCCTCCACTTT
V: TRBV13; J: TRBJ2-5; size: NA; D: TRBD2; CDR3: CASSLESGGYQETQYF; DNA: TGTGCCAGCAGCTTAGAGAGCGGGGGGTACCAAGAGACCCAGTACTTC
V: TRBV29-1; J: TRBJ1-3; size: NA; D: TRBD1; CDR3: CSAKTGGRNTIYF; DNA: TGCAGCGCCAAAACAGGGGGCCGAAACACCATATATTTT
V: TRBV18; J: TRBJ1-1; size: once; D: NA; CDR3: CASSPIYGNTEAFF; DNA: TGTGCCAGCTCACCAATCTACGGGAACACTGAAGCTTTCTTT
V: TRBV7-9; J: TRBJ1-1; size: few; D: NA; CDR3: CASSYAGNTEAFF; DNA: TGTGCCAGCAGCTATGCGGGGAACACTGAAGCTTTCTTT
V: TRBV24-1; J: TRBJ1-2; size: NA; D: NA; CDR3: CATSVDSINYGYTF; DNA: TGTGCCACCAGTGTGGACAGCATTAACTATGGCTACACCTTC
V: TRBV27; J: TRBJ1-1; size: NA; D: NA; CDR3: CASSSPAGMGTEAFF; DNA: TGTGCCAGCAGCTCCCCGGCGGGTATGGGCACTGAAGCTTTCTTT
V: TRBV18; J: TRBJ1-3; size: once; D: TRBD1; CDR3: CASSETGVQSGNTIYF; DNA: TGTGCCAGCTCGGAAACAGGGGTGCAATCCGGAAACACCATATATTTT
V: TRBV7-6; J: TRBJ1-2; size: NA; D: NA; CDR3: CASSSSVNYGYTF; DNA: TGTGCCAGCAGCTCCAGTGTTAACTATGGCTACACCTTC
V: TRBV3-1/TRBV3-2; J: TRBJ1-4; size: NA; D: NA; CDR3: CASSHAQVRSTNEKLFF; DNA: TGTGCCAGCAGCCACGCGCAGGTCCGATCAACTAATGAAAAACTGTTTTTT
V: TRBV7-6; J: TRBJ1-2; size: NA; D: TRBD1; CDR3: CASSRPGQSGYTF; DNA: TGTGCCAGCAGCCGACCGGGACAGAGTGGCTACACCTTC
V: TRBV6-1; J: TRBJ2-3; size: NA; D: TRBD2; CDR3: CASSEGAGVTDTQYF; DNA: TGTGCCAGCAGTGAAGGTGCGGGAGTCACAGATACGCAGTATTTT
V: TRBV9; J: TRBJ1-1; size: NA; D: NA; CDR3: CASSVVTVNTEAFF; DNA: TGTGCCAGCAGCGTAGTTACAGTGAACACTGAAGCTTTCTTT
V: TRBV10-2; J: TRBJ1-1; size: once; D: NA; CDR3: CASSESRGTEAFF; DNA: TGCGCCAGCAGTGAGTCAAGGGGCACTGAAGCTTTCTTT